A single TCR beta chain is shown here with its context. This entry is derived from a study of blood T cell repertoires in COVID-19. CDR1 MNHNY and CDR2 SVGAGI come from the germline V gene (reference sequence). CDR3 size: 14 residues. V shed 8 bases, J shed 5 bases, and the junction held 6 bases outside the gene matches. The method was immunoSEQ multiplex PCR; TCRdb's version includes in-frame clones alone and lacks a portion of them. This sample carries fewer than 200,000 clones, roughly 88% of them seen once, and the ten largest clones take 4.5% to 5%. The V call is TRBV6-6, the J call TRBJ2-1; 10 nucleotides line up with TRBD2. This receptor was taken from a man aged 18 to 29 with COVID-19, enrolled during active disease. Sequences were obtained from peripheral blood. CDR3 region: CASVRLAGNNEQFF. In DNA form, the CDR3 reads TGTGCCAGCGTCCGACTAGCGGGTAACAATGAGCAGTTCTTC.